This TCR beta chain was captured by sequencing in a study of T cells in Graves' hyperthyroidism and ophthalmopathy. This clonotype was counted only a few times. The CDR3 runs 13 residues. Trimming left V 4 bases short and J 6 bases short, with 7 bases between. No progression to ophthalmopathy during 18 months of follow-up defined stable disease. Patients were excluded for uncontrolled infection, other autoimmune disease, pregnancy or lactation. Every diagnosis used clinical symptoms, serum thyroxine and TRAb, thyroid ultrasound and orbital computed tomography. Amplification of TCR beta CDR3 regions was performed using RNA transcripts as template. TCR CDR3 regions were first amplified by RT-PCR with HTBI primers. TCRdb re-called the multiplex PCR reads with MiXCR, one entry per CDR3 protein. Of about 840,000 distinct CDR3 sequences listed, over 35% are singletons.

The rearrangement links TRBV12-3 or TRBV12-4 to TRBJ1-6, with D uncertain. This TCR came from a man aged 18 to 29 with Graves' hyperthyroidism. Sequencing was done on a sample of blood. The CDR3 loop is CASSSEINSPLHF. CDR3 bases: TGTGCCAGCAGTTCAGAGATTAATTCACCCCTCCACTTT.